A single sample is the source of the 11 T cell receptor beta chains below, sequenced in a study of cytomegalovirus exposure and HLA in healthy donors. Primers for the PCR totalled 60 Vbeta and 13 Jbeta. Some clones are missing from TCRdb's copy, which holds only in-frame ones; the method was immunoSEQ multiplex PCR. The repertoire holds 80,000 to 130,000 clones, with around three quarters as singletons. The source material was PBMCs. Source of these receptors: a woman between 45 and 65 years old in good health and CMV-seropositive.

V gene TRBV18 combines with J gene TRBJ1-1, with 9 nucleotides matching TRBD1. In germline, CDR1 is KGHSH, CDR2 LQKENI. The ends lost 3 bases at V and 5 bases at J; junction bases unmatched: 13. The length of the CDR3 is 17 residues. This CDR3 reads CASSPVTGGVGGTEAFF. DNA for the CDR3: TGTGCCAGCTCACCTGTAACAGGGGGCGTAGGGGGTACTGAAGCTTTCTTT.

The V gene is TRBV27, the J gene TRBJ2-3; 8 bases fit TRBD1. Per the germline V gene, CDR1 is MNHEY and CDR2 is SMNVEV (reference sequence). After removal of 4 bases from V and 4 bases from J, the junction contained 10 bases not matched to a gene. There are 16 residues in the CDR3. The CDR3 DNA sequence: TGTGCCAGCAGTTCGTGGACAGGGAATATCGCAGATACGCAGTATTTT. Translation: CASSSWTGNIADTQYF.

This chain uses TRBV6-4 with TRBJ2-1; TRBD1 might be the D (6 bases). The germline V gene has CDR1 MRHNA and CDR2 SNTAGT. CDR3 size: 15 residues. The V end lost 5 bases, the J end lost 0 bases, and 11 bases lay between the germline ends. CDR3 sequence (DNA): TGTGCCAGCAGTATAGGGGGATACTCCTACAATGAGCAGTTCTTC. Translating it yields CASSIGGYSYNEQFF.

Of note for this clone: One junction end disagrees with the germline gene, perhaps due to a read error. This chain connects TRBV7-7 to TRBJ2-2; 10 nucleotides align to TRBD2. The CDR3 runs to 16 residues. Germline assignment: CDR1 SSHAT and CDR2 FNYEAQ (reference sequence). The CDR3 spells CASSLGLAGATGELFF. The CDR3 DNA reads TGTGCTAGCAGCTTAGGGCTAGCGGGAGCCACCGGGGAGCTGTTTTTT.

This clone has just one count. V and J are TRBV14 and TRBJ2-7, with no clear D. CDR1 is SGHDN and CDR2 is FVKESK in the germline V gene. CDR3 length: 11 amino acids. Trimming pared 1 base from V and 5 bases from J, leaving 3 bases between. In nucleotides, the CDR3 is TGTGCCAGCAGCCAAGCTAACGAGCAGTACTTC. It encodes CASSQANEQYF.

The rearrangement uses TRBV5-1 and TRBJ1-2; 8 bases map to TRBD1. V trimming: 3 bases; J trimming: 1 base; junction bases outside the gene matches: 5. Germline assignment: CDR1 SGHRS and CDR2 YFSETQ. The CDR3 extends over 15 amino acids. The CDR3 DNA reads TGCGCCAGCAGCTCGGGGACAGGTCTTAACTATGGCTACACCTTC. Translating it yields CASSSGTGLNYGYTF.

J is TRBJ2-5 and V is TRBV27; the D gene is possibly TRBD1 (6 bases). The end of the DNA fits TRBJ2-7 better, so the J call may be wrong. CDR1 and CDR2 (germline): MNHEY, SMNVEV (reference sequence). The CDR3 has 14 residues. CDR3 bases: TGTGCCAGCAGTACCGGGACAAGGTCACACGAGCAGTACTTC. Translated: CASSTGTRSHEQYF.

The rearrangement links TRBV9 to TRBJ2-3; D gene ambiguous. With 4 bases removed from V and 5 bases from J, the gap between germline ends came to 5 bases. CDR1 is SGDLS and CDR2 is YYNGEE in the germline V gene. This CDR3 is built from 11 residues. The CDR3 DNA reads as TGTGCCAGCAGCTTCCAAGATACGCAGTATTTT. Its protein is CASSFQDTQYF.

The rearrangement links TRBV7-9 to TRBJ2-7, with D possibly being TRBD1 (6 bases). Germline assignment: CDR1 SEHNR and CDR2 FQNEAQ (reference sequence). The CDR3 has 17 residues. The V end was cut by 5 bases, the J end by 2 bases, with 22 bases between. The CDR3 bases are TGTGCCAGCAGCCATACTTTAGTACAGGGACATACCTACGAGCAGTACTTC. Translation gives CASSHTLVQGHTYEQYF. Full variable domain (outside the CDR3, taken from reference TRBV7-9 and TRBJ2-7): DTGVSQNPRHKITKRGQNVTFRCDPISEHNRLYWYRQTLGQGPEFLTYFQNEAQLEKSRLLSDRFSAERPKGSFSTLEIQRTEQGDSAMYLCASSHTLVQGHTYEQYFGPGTRLTVT.

This sequence joins TRBV30 and TRBJ2-5; 7 nucleotides match TRBD1. Per germline, CDR1 GTSNPN and CDR2 SVGIG (reference sequence). With 5 bases clipped from V and 4 bases from J, the junction kept 7 bases outside the gene matches. The CDR3 has 13 amino acids. As DNA, the CDR3 is TGTGCCTGGTCCGCCGGGACAGCAGAGACCCAGTACTTC. It translates to CAWSAGTAETQYF.

The chain joins TRBV29-1 to TRBJ2-3; weak D call: TRBD2 (5 bases). CDR1 and CDR2 (germline): SQVTM, ANQGSEA. V gave up 0 bases and J gave up 0 bases, with 13 bases separating them. This CDR3 spans 16 amino acids. CDR3 in DNA: TGCAGCGTTGAAGACCCGGGGATTGGGAGCACAGATACGCAGTATTTT. Its protein is CSVEDPGIGSTDTQYF.